Following are 15 T cell receptor beta chains from one sample sequenced in a study of cytomegalovirus exposure and HLA in healthy donors (dated by TCRdb to the late 2010s). The library was produced with the immunoSEQ multiplex PCR assay. For the multiplex PCR, a mixture combining 60 forward primers for TCR Vbeta segments and 13 reverse primers for TCR Jbeta segments was used. The immuneACCESS repertoire file appears here via TCRdb, limited to in-frame rearrangements. These files lack a portion of the clones; in checked studies, under half of the deficit traces to unresolved V genes, and the cause of the others is not known. For this sample there are 150,000 to 200,000 clones; 70% to 80% appear just once. Roughly 0.82% of the sample goes to the ten largest clones. Sequences were obtained from PBMCs. The receptors originated from a female donor in good health and CMV-seronegative.

V and J are TRBV7-6 and TRBJ1-1; tentatively, D is TRBD1 (5 bases). The CDR3 runs 14 residues. Germline-derived CDR1 and CDR2 are SGHVS and FNYEAQ. V gave up 3 bases and J gave up 2 bases, with 10 bases separating them. In DNA, the CDR3 is TGTGCCAGCAGCTTGGGGGGGTCAAACACTGAAGCTTTCTTT. Amino acid sequence: CASSLGGSNTEAFF.

The rearrangement joins TRBV14 to TRBJ2-1; 10 nucleotides match TRBD2. This CDR3 comprises 23 residues. V was pared by 1 base and J by 0 bases, with 21 bases of the junction left unmatched. Germline CDR1 SGHDN, CDR2 FVKESK. The CDR3 sequence is CASSQGNSLAGDETPNSYNEQFF. The CDR3 DNA sequence: TGTGCCAGCAGCCAAGGAAATAGTCTAGCGGGGGACGAAACACCGAACTCCTACAATGAGCAGTTCTTC.

The V and J genes are TRBV10-2 and TRBJ2-1; a weak D match, TRBD1 (7 bases). V shed 4 bases and J shed 6 bases, with 28 bases lying between them. This CDR3 has 19 residues. Germline V CDR1 and CDR2: WSHSY, SAAADI. Here the CDR3 reads CASSAIGGRGKGSGNEQFF. The CDR3 nucleotides read TGCGCCAGCAGTGCTATAGGGGGCAGGGGGAAGGGTAGCGGCAATGAGCAGTTCTTC.

The rearrangement links TRBV28 to TRBJ2-2; D is uncertain. Germline CDR1 and CDR2: MDHEN and SYDVKM. The ends were cut back, 4 bases at V and 7 bases at J, with 10 bases in the middle. The CDR3 length is 13 residues. This CDR3 is CASSSQVGGELFF. Here the CDR3 DNA reads TGTGCCAGCAGTTCCCAGGTTGGCGGGGAGCTGTTTTTT.

The chain has TRBV6-6 and TRBJ2-1; 8 bases line up with TRBD2. J gave up 15 bases and V 6 bases, and 16 bases lay outside the gene matches. CDR3 length: 14 residues. Germline V gene lookup returns CDR1 MNHNY and CDR2 SVGAGI (reference sequence). CDR3 residues: CASSLRASGPGWFF. CDR3 coding DNA: TGTGCCAGCAGCCTCCGTGCTAGCGGGCCAGGTTGGTTCTTC.

The V and J genes are TRBV30 and TRBJ2-5; 8 nucleotides match TRBD1. V gave up 7 bases and J gave up 7 bases; unmatched junction bases: 8. This CDR3 spans 12 amino acids. Germline lookup yields CDR1 GTSNPN and CDR2 SVGIG (reference sequence). The CDR3 nucleotides are TGTGCCTACGGGACAGGAATCGGGACCCAGTACTTC. Translated: CAYGTGIGTQYF.

This clone was found a few times. V gene TRBV7-2 combines with J gene TRBJ2-6; 8 positions match TRBD1. CDR1 is SGHTA and CDR2 is FQGNSA in the germline V gene. V shed 3 bases, J shed 1 base, and the junction held 11 bases outside the gene matches. The CDR3 totals 19 residues. The CDR3 reads CASSFSGTGTISGANVLTF. CDR3 sequence (DNA): TGTGCCAGCAGCTTCAGTGGGACAGGTACAATTTCTGGGGCCAACGTCCTGACTTTC.

The gene calls are TRBV5-4 and TRBJ2-7, with D possibly TRBD2 on 6 matching bases. Germline V gene sequence: CDR1 SGHNT, CDR2 YYREEE (reference sequence). The CDR3 covers 14 residues. Trimming took off 4 bases at V and 5 bases at J, with 16 bases between the two ends. CDR3 coding DNA: TGTGCCAGCAGCACCCTCCGGGGGACCGACGAGCAGTACTTC. It encodes CASSTLRGTDEQYF.

The chain employs TRBV19 and TRBJ1-2; TRBD1 aligns across 10 bases. The CDR3 contains 14 residues. With 1 base clipped from V and 6 bases from J, the junction kept 2 bases outside the gene matches. The germline CDR1 and CDR2 sequences are LNHDA and SQIVND (reference sequence). CDR3: CASSIVGTGDGYTF. The CDR3 bases are TGTGCCAGTAGTATAGTCGGGACAGGGGATGGCTACACCTTC.

This rearrangement joins TRBV7-2 to TRBJ2-7; no clear D gene. Trimming removed 1 base from V and 4 bases from J, with 11 bases in between. The CDR3 is 14 residues long. Looked up from germline, CDR1 is SGHTA and CDR2 is FQGNSA. The CDR3 DNA sequence: TGTGCCAGCAGCTTAGGGGCCGCGCAATACGAGCAGTACTTC. It translates to CASSLGAAQYEQYF.

A few counts support this clone. The chain joins TRBV7-3 to TRBJ2-5, with D possibly matching TRBD2 (6 bases). Germline V gene lookup returns CDR1 SGHTA and CDR2 FQGTGA. Trimming shortened V by 5 bases and J by 3 bases, and 13 bases separated the two germline ends. The CDR3 consists of 14 residues. CDR3 in DNA: TGTGCCAGCAGCCGCCTCGGGGGAGAAGAGACCCAGTACTTC. It yields the protein CASSRLGGEETQYF.

This clone was detected once. Other DNA sequences within the sample encode an identical CDR3. J is TRBJ1-2 and V is TRBV5-1; D is ambiguous. Germline V lookup: CDR1 SGHRS, CDR2 YFSETQ. V was clipped by 2 bases and J by 4 bases, with 6 bases between them. CDR3 length: 12 amino acids. CDR3 coding DNA: TGCGCCAGCAGCTTAGACTCCTATGGCTACACCTTC. Amino acid sequence: CASSLDSYGYTF.

This sequence joins TRBV7-9 and TRBJ2-2; D may be TRBD1 (5 bases). This CDR3 comprises 17 residues. V was trimmed by 5 bases and J by 4 bases, leaving 20 bases between them. Germline lookup yields CDR1 SEHNR and CDR2 FQNEAQ (reference sequence). CDR3 coding DNA: TGTGCCAGCAGCCCACGGTGGCAGGGAAAAAGCACCGGGGAGCTGTTTTTT. It yields the protein CASSPRWQGKSTGELFF.

The CDR3 DNA reads as TGTGCCAGCAGCGTATTCCCGGGGGAGACCCAGTACTTC. It translates to CASSVFPGETQYF. J is TRBJ2-5 and V is TRBV9; D is perhaps TRBD2 (5 bases). Germline CDR1 is SGDLS and CDR2 is YYNGEE. The V gene lost 1 base and the J gene lost 5 bases, with 9 bases spanning the gap. This CDR3 has 13 amino acids.

V and J are TRBV6-6 and TRBJ1-2; 8 bases are shared with TRBD1. Germline V gene lookup returns CDR1 MNHNY and CDR2 SVGAGI (reference sequence). Trimming removed 4 bases from V and 12 bases from J; junction bases left unmatched: 10. This CDR3 comprises 13 residues. CDR3 nucleotide sequence: TGTGCCAGCAGTTGGGACAGGCTGAGTCGGGACACCTTC. This sequence encodes CASSWDRLSRDTF.